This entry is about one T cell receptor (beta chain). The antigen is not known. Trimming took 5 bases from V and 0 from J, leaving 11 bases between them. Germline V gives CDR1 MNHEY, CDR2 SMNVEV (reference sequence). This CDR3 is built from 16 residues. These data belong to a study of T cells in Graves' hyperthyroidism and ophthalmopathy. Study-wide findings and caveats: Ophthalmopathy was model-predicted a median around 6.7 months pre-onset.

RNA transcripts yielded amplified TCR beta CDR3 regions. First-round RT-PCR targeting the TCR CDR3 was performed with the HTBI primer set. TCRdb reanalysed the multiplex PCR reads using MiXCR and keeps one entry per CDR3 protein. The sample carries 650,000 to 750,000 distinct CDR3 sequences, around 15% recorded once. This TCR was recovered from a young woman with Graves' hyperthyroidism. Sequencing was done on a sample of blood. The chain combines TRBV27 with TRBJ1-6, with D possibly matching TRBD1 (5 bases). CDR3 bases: TGTGCCAGCAGTACGGGACCCCCCTCCTATAATTCACCCCTCCACTTT. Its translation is CASSTGPPSYNSPLHF.